The 18 T cell receptor beta chains below were found in one sample sequenced in a study of blood T cell repertoires in COVID-19. Profiled with immunoSEQ multiplex PCR; TCRdb holds only in-frame clones, not every one. The sample holds around 250,000 clones, roughly 83% seen once. The specimen was peripheral blood. These TCRs come from a man aged 60 to 69 who had recovered from COVID-19.

The chain has TRBV30 and TRBJ2-6; 12 bases map to TRBD2. Germline assignment: CDR1 GTSNPN and CDR2 SVGIG (reference sequence). Trimming cost V 4 bases and J 2 bases; bases outside gene matches: 3. The CDR3 is made up of 16 amino acids. CDR3 in DNA: TGTGCCTGGAATCGACTAGCGGGAGCTGGGGCCAACGTCCTGACTTTC. Protein sequence: CAWNRLAGAGANVLTF.

The chain joins TRBV30 to TRBJ2-7; 10 bases line up with TRBD1. J lost 4 bases, V lost 2 bases, and 8 bases had no gene match. The CDR3 is 15 residues long. Per the germline V gene, CDR1 is GTSNPN and CDR2 is SVGIG (reference sequence). Here the CDR3 reads CAWSQGGTGEYEQYF. In nucleotides, the CDR3 is TGTGCCTGGAGTCAAGGGGGGACAGGGGAGTACGAGCAGTACTTC.

The chain joins TRBV5-4 to TRBJ1-1; TRBD1 matches 7 bases. After removal of 0 bases from V and 7 bases from J, the junction contained 6 bases not matched to a gene. Germline V gives CDR1 SGHNT, CDR2 YYREEE (reference sequence). The CDR3 is made up of 14 amino acids. CDR3 coding DNA: TGTGCCAGCAGCTTGGGGGGACAGACTTATGAAGCTTTCTTT. Protein product: CASSLGGQTYEAFF.

CDR3 nucleotide sequence: TGTGCCAGCAGTTTGGGGACAGGGGGAGATACGCAGTATTTT. Translated, it gives CASSLGTGGDTQYF. J is TRBJ2-3 and V is TRBV6-5; 11 nucleotides agree with TRBD1. Germline V gene sequence: CDR1 MNHEY, CDR2 SVGAGI. This CDR3 has 14 residues. Trimming removed 4 bases from V and 5 bases from J; junction bases left unmatched: 2.

The chain uses TRBV9 and TRBJ1-2; 7 nucleotides align to TRBD1. CDR1 and CDR2 (germline): SGDLS, YYNGEE. This CDR3 has 13 residues. The V gene end was trimmed by 3 bases and the J gene end by 7 bases; junction bases not matched to a gene: 6. The CDR3 loop reads CASSETGVGGYTF. The CDR3 DNA reads as TGTGCCAGCAGCGAAACAGGGGTTGGTGGCTACACCTTC.

The genes are TRBV5-1 and TRBJ2-3; D unclear. The CDR3 spans 15 residues. The V and J ends lost 6 bases and 4 bases respectively, with 18 bases between them. Looked up from germline, CDR1 is SGHRS and CDR2 is YFSETQ. CDR3 DNA sequence: TGCGCCAGCAATCTTCTGGGCCCTCCGGCAGATACGCAGTATTTT. It is translated as CASNLLGPPADTQYF.

The rearrangement joins TRBV7-2 to TRBJ1-5; unclear D gene. CDR1 is SGHTA, CDR2 FQGNSA, per germline. V was shortened by 5 bases and J by 6 bases, with 14 bases between the two germline ends. The CDR3 covers 14 residues. Written as DNA, the CDR3 is TGTGCCAGCAGCCCCCGACATGGGTTTCAGCCCCAGCATTTT. It translates to CASSPRHGFQPQHF.

This sequence joins TRBV29-1 and TRBJ1-2, with D tentatively TRBD1 (5 bases). CDR3 length: 12 residues. Germline V gives CDR1 SQVTM, CDR2 ANQGSEA. V shed 6 bases and J shed 3 bases, with 11 bases lying between them. As DNA, the CDR3 is TGCAGCGTATGGGGCGTCGACTATGGCTACACCTTC. Its translation is CSVWGVDYGYTF.

The CDR3 here is CASRGTVAGELFF. As DNA, the CDR3 is TGTGCCAGCAGAGGGACAGTTGCCGGGGAGCTGTTTTTT. The rearrangement uses TRBV6-4 and TRBJ2-2; 7 bases are a match to TRBD1. Per germline, CDR1 MRHNA and CDR2 SNTAGT. This CDR3 is 13 amino acids long. Trimming took 6 bases from V and 6 from J; bases not matched to a gene: 4.

This rearrangement joins TRBV21-1 to TRBJ1-4; TRBD1, as called in the table, went unchecked against the DNA. TRBV21-1 is termed a pseudogene. The CDR3 is made up of 18 amino acids. Here the CDR3 reads CASSTDRVGAFTNEKLFF. CDR3 nucleotide sequence: TGTGCCAGCAGCACCGACAGGGTTGGAGCTTTTACTAATGAAAAACTGTTTTTT.

This clone has more than one count but fewer than ten. The J gene is TRBJ1-5, the V gene TRBV27; 12 bases map to TRBD1. Germline assignment: CDR1 MNHEY and CDR2 SMNVEV (reference sequence). The ends lost 2 bases at V and 6 bases at J; junction bases unmatched: 2. There are 15 residues in the CDR3. CDR3 sequence (DNA): TGTGCCAGCAGTTTAGGGACAGGGGGCTCTCAGCCCCAGCATTTT. Encoded protein: CASSLGTGGSQPQHF.

The chain recombines TRBV7-3 with TRBJ2-1, with D perhaps matching TRBD2 (5 bases). CDR1 and CDR2 (germline): SGHTA, FQGTGA. This CDR3 is 15 amino acids long. Trimming left V 2 bases short and J 8 bases short, with 16 bases between. This CDR3 reads CASSLRRPSLDEQFF. The CDR3 DNA is TGTGCCAGCAGCTTACGACGCCCTAGCCTGGATGAGCAGTTCTTC.

The chain recombines TRBV2 with TRBJ1-4; 7 bases match TRBD1. In germline, CDR1 is SNHLY, CDR2 FYNNEI. V was clipped by 10 bases and J by 5 bases; unmatched bases: 10. This CDR3 is built from 14 residues. The CDR3 DNA follows: TGTGCCACCGCAGGGGGGAAGGTGAATGAAAAACTGTTTTTT. It translates to CATAGGKVNEKLFF.

V gene TRBV14 combines with J gene TRBJ2-4; 7 nucleotides match TRBD2. Germline CDR1 and CDR2: SGHDN and FVKESK. The V segment lost 2 bases and the J segment 8 bases; nucleotides outside the gene matches: 18. The CDR3 consists of 18 residues. CDR3 in amino acids: CASSQLHKSGGRRHIQYF. For the CDR3, the DNA is TGTGCCAGCAGCCAACTACATAAGTCGGGGGGAAGACGGCACATTCAGTACTTC.

The genes are TRBV30 and TRBJ2-3; 7 positions match TRBD2. Trimming cost V 0 bases and J 4 bases; bases outside gene matches: 7. Germline assignment: CDR1 GTSNPN and CDR2 SVGIG (reference sequence). The CDR3 totals 15 residues. Here the CDR3 DNA reads TGTGCCTGGAGTGTAACTACGGGGGGACCAGATACGCAGTATTTT. Its protein is CAWSVTTGGPDTQYF.

CDR3 nucleotide sequence: TGTGCCAGCAGCCAAACGACTAGCGGGAGAAGGGACGAGCAGTACTTC. Translating it yields CASSQTTSGRRDEQYF. The V gene is TRBV3-1 (or the pseudogene TRBV3-2), the J gene TRBJ2-7, with TRBD2 matching over 12 bases. The V gene's germline CDR1 is LGHDT and CDR2 YNNKEL (reference sequence). This CDR3 region has 16 residues. J lost 5 bases, V lost 2 bases, and 7 bases had no gene match.

The chain combines TRBV25-1 with TRBJ1-2; 9 nucleotides align to TRBD1. V trimming: 2 bases; J trimming: 8 bases; junction bases outside the gene matches: 6. Germline lookup yields CDR1 MGHDK and CDR2 SYGVNS. The CDR3 is 14 residues long. This CDR3 is CASSETGGARGYTF. In DNA form, the CDR3 reads TGTGCCAGCAGTGAAACAGGGGGCGCGAGGGGCTACACCTTC.

This chain links TRBV2 with TRBJ2-3, with D perhaps TRBD1 (5 bases). V was shortened by 8 bases and J by 2 bases, with 14 bases between the two germline ends. The CDR3 runs 14 residues. CDR1 and CDR2 (germline): SNHLY, FYNNEI. The CDR3 reads CASLDYRTTDTQYF. The CDR3 DNA is TGTGCCAGCCTTGATTACAGGACCACAGATACGCAGTATTTT.